Reported below is one TCR beta chain. What it recognizes is unknown. Per CD8+ T cell subset, triplicate sorts of fewer than 350,000 cells each were done. Naive CD8+ T lymphocytes were specified as CD45RO-CCR7+CD27+CD95-. UMI labels and 5' RACE were used to prepare the TRB cDNA libraries. After re-calling the 5' RACE reads, TCRdb lists one entry per CDR3 protein, DNA absent. This repertoire includes around 63,000 distinct CDR3 sequences. The data stem from a study of CXCR3-negative and CXCR3-positive naive CD8 T cells. Study-wide background: Roughly 1.5 +/- 0.3 million TRB reads came from each library, giving 130 million to 150 million in total. General study results and limits: TRBV-TRBJ usage was alike in naive CXCR3-negative and CXCR3-positive cells but differed in memory cells. CXCR3-expressing naive cells carried TRB CDR3s more hydrophobic than those of CXCR3-negative naive cells.

Germline CDR1 reads LGHDT; CDR2 reads YNNKEL (reference sequence). The CDR3 length is 14 residues. Sequences were obtained from naive CXCR3+ CD8+ T cells from blood. Subset denoted: CD45RO-CCR7+CD27+CD95- naive CD8+ T cells expressing CXCR3 (TNR3+). The TCR was taken from a human donor in good health. Some clones in this sample may be carry-over from other donors' samples. This chain connects TRBV3-1 to TRBJ2-5. This chain's CDR3 is CASSQGYGMETQYF.